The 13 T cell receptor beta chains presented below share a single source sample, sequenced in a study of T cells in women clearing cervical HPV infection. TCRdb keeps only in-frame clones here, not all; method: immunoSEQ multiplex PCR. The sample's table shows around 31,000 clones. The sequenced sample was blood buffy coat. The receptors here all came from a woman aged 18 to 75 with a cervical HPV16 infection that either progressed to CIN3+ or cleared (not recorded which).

The CDR3 sequence is CASSPRGLAESYEAFF. The sequenced CDR3 bases are TGTGCCAGCTCACCGAGAGGACTAGCGGAGTCCTACGAG. The chain links TRBV18 to TRBJ1-1; the D is unclear. The sequence runs out 3 residues before the end of the CDR3; the remainder is reconstructed from the germline J gene. From germline, CDR1 is KGHSH and CDR2 LQKENI. The CDR3 runs 16 residues.

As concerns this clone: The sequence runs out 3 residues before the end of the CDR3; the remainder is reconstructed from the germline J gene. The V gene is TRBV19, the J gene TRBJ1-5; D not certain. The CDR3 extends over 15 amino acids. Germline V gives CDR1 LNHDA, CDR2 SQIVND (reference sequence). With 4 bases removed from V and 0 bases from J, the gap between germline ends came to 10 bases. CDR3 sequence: CASSSTYNSNQPQHF. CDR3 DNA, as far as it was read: TGTGCCAGTAGTAGCACATATAATAGCAATCAGCCC.

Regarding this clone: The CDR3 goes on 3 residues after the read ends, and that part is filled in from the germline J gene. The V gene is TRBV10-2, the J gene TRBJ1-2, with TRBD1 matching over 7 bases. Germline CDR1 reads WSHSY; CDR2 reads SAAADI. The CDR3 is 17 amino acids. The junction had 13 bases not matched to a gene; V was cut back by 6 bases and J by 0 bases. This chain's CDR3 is CASRTSRGELANYGYTF. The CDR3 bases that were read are TGCGCCAGCAGGACTTCCAGGGGGGAGTTAGCTAACTATGGC.

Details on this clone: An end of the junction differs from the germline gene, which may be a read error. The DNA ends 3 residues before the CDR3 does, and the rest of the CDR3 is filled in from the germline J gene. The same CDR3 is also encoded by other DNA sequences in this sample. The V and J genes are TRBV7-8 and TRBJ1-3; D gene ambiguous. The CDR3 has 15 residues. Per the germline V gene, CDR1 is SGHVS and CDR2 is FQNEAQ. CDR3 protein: CASSAGLSSGNTIYF. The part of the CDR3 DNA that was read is TGTGCCAGCAGCGCGGGGTTAAGCTCTGGAAACACA.

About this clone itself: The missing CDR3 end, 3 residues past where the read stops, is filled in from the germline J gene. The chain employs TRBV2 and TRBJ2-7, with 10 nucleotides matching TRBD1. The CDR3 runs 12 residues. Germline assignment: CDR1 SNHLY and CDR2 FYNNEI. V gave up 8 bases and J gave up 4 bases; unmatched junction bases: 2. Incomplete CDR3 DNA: TGTGCCAGCGGGACAGGGGTGTACGAG. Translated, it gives CASGTGVYE. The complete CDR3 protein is CASGTGVYEQYF.

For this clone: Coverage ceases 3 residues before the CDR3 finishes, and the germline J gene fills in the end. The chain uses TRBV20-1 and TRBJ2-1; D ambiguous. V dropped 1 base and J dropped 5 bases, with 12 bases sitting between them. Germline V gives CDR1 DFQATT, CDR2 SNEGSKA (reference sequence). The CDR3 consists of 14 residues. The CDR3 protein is CSARGYDSDNEQFF. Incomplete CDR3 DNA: TGCAGTGCTAGAGGGTACGACTCAGACAATGAG.

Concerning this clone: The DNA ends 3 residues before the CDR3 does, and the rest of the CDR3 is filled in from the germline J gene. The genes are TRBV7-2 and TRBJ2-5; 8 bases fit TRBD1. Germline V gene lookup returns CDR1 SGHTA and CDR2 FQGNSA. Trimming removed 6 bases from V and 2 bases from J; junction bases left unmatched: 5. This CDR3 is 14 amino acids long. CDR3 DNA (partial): TGTGCCAGCAGGGTTAACAGGGGGCAAGAGACC. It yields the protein CASRVNRGQET. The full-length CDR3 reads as CASRVNRGQETQYF.

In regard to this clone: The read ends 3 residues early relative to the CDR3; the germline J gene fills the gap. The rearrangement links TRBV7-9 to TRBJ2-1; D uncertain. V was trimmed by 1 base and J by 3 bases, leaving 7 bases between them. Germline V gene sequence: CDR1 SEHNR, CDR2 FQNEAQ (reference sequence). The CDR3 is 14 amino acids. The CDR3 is CASSLVKGYNEQFF. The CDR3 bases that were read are TGTGCCAGCAGCTTAGTTAAGGGCTACAATGAG.

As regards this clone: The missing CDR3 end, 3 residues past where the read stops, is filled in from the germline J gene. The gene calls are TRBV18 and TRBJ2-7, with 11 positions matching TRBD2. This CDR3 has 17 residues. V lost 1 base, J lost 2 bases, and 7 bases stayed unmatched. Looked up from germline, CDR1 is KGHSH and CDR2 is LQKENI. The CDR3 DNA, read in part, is TGTGCCAGCTCACCACTGCCTAGCGGGGGGCCAACCTACGAG. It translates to CASSPLPSGGPTYE. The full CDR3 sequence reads CASSPLPSGGPTYEQYF.

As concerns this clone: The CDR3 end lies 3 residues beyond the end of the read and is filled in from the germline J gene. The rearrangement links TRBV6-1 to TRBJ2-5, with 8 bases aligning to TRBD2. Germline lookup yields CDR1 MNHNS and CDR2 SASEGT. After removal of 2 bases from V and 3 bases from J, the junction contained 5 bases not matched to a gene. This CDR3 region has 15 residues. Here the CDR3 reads CASSERSGGKETQYF. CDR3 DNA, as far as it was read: TGTGCCAGCAGTGAAAGGAGCGGGGGCAAAGAGACC.

CDR3 sequence reads: CASHREGEKLFF. The CDR3 DNA, read in part, is TGTGCCAGCCACAGAGAGGGCGAAAAG. This chain uses TRBV7-9 with TRBJ2-2, with D perhaps matching TRBD2 (5 bases). Read data end 3 residues before the CDR3 end; the end is taken from the germline J gene. Germline-derived CDR1 and CDR2 are SEHNR and FQNEAQ (reference sequence). This CDR3 spans 12 amino acids. The full variable domain, in which reference TRBV7-9 and TRBJ2-2 provide the parts outside the CDR3, is DTGVSQNPRHKITKRGQNVTFRCDPISEHNRLYWYRQTLGQGPEFLTYFQNEAQLEKSRLLSDRFSAERPKGSFSTLEIQRTEQGDSAMYLCASHREGEKLFFGEGSRLTVL.

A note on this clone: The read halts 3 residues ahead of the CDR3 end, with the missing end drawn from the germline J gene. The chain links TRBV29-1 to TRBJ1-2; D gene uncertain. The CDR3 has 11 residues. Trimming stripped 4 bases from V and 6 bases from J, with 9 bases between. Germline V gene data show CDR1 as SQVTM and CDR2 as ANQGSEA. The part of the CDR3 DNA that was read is TGCAGCGTTGCCGGGGAACATGGC. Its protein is CSVAGEHG. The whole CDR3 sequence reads CSVAGEHGYTF.

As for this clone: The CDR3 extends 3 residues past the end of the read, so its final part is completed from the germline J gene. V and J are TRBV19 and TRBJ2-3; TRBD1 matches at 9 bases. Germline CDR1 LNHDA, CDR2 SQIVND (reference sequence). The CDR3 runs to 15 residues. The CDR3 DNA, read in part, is TGTGCCAGTAGGCGTGGACAGGGGACTCAAGAGACG. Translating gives CASRRGQGTQET. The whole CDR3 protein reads CASRRGQGTQETQYF.